The clone carrying this T cell receptor (beta chain) was detected only a few times. As handled by the study authors: Reference gene primers were amplified, and this amplification served to estimate nucleated cell counts. TCRdb's table, derived via immunoSEQ multiplex PCR, lists solely in-frame clones and lacks some. V and J calls and clone size are those listed in that table; D and trimming were worked out from the DNA. The table lists about 240,000 clones, 87% of them singletons, with about 7% in the top ten. CDR1 and CDR2 from the germline V gene are SGHVS and FQNEAQ. The V end lost 0 bases, the J end lost 0 bases, and 6 bases lay between the germline ends. This CDR3 has 15 residues. The sample comes from a study of blood T cell repertoires in COVID-19. Study-wide context: Acute and convalescent COVID-19 samples came from the United States, Italy and Spain. From T cells, B-cell-depleted T cells, or PBMCs came the material, which was cDNA or gDNA.

J is TRBJ1-3 and V is TRBV7-8; D not resolved. The sequence came from a man between 60 and 70 years old who had recovered from COVID-19. Sequencing used peripheral blood. This CDR3 reads CASSLAADSGNTIYF. The CDR3 DNA reads as TGTGCCAGCAGCTTAGCGGCAGACTCTGGAAACACCATATATTTT.